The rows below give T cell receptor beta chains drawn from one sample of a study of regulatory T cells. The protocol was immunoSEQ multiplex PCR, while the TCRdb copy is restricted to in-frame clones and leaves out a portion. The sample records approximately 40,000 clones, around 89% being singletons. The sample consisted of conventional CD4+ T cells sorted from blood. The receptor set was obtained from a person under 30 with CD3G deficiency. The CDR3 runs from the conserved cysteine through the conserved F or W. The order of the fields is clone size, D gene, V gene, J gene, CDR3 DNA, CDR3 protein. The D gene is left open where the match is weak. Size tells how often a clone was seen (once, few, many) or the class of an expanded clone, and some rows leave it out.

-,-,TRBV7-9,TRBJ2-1,TGTGCCAGCAGCTTACTGGGTGAGCAGTTCTTC,CASSLLGEQFF
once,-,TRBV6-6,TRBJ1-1,TGTGCCAGCAGTTACTCTCAGGGCCCCACTGAAGCTTTCTTT,CASSYSQGPTEAFF
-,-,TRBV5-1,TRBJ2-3,TGCGCCAGCAGCTTTTACGGACTAAGCACAGATACGCAGTATTTT,CASSFYGLSTDTQYF
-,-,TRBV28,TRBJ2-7,TGTGCCAGCAGTTCGGGACGCGGGTACGAGCAGTACTTC,CASSSGRGYEQYF
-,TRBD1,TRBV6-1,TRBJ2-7,TGTGCCAGCAGAAGCTCGGGACAGGGGTCCTACGAGCAGTACTTC,CASRSSGQGSYEQYF
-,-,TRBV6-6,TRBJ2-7,TGTGCCAGCAGTCCAGCCGGGGAGCAGTACTTC,CASSPAGEQYF
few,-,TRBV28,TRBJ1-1,TGTGCCAGCAGCCCAGGGGTTTTGACATCTGAAGCTTTCTTT,CASSPGVLTSEAFF
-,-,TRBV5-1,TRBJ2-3,TGCGCCAGCAGCTTAGAAGCGGCTAGCACAGATACGCAGTATTTT,CASSLEAASTDTQYF
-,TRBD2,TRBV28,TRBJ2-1,TGTGCCAGCCGGGAGCGGGGGAACTCCTACAATGAGCAGTTCTTC,CASRERGNSYNEQFF
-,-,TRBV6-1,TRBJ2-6,TGTGCCAGCAGCGCAGCACTCTCTGGGGCCAACGTCCTGACTTTC,CASSAALSGANVLTF
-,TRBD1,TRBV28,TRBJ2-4,TGTGCCAGCAGTTTCGCCGGGACAGGGAAAAACATTCAGTACTTC,CASSFAGTGKNIQYF
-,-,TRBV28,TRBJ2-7,TGTGCCAGCAGTCCCTCCAGGGGATGGGCGTCCGAGCAGTACTTC,CASSPSRGWASEQYF
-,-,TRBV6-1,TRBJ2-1,TGTGCCAGCAGTGACCCCATCGGTGAGCAGTTCTTC,CASSDPIGEQFF
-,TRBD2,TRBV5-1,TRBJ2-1,TGCGCCAGCAGCTTGGGAGGGAGGGGTTCCTACAATGAGCAGTTCTTC,CASSLGGRGSYNEQFF
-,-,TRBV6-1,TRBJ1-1,TGTGCCAGCAGTGATGGGGGGGGCGTACGGACTGAAGCTTTCTTT,CASSDGGGVRTEAFF
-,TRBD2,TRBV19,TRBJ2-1,TGTGCCACCTCCTCGGGAGGGCCGGACAATGAGCAGTTCTTC,CATSSGGPDNEQFF
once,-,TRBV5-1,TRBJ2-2,TGCGCCAGCAGCTTAAGGGACACCGGGGAGCTGTTTTTT,CASSLRDTGELFF
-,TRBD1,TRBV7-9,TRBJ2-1,TGTGCCAGCAGCTTGGACAGGGTAGGAGGGATGGGCAATGAGCAGTTCTTC,CASSLDRVGGMGNEQFF
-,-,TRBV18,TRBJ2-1,TGTGCCAGCTCCCTTTGGGGCGGTTACAATGAGCAGTTCTTC,CASSLWGGYNEQFF
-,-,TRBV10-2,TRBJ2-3,TGCGCCAGCAGGTCGGTCAGCACAGATACGCAGTATTTT,CASRSVSTDTQYF
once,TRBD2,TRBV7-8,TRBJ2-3,TGTGCCAGCAGCGTACTAGCGAGTACAGATACGCAGTATTTT,CASSVLASTDTQYF
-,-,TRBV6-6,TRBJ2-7,TGTGCCAGCAGTTACTCAGCGGGCGGCGAGCAGTACTTC,CASSYSAGGEQYF